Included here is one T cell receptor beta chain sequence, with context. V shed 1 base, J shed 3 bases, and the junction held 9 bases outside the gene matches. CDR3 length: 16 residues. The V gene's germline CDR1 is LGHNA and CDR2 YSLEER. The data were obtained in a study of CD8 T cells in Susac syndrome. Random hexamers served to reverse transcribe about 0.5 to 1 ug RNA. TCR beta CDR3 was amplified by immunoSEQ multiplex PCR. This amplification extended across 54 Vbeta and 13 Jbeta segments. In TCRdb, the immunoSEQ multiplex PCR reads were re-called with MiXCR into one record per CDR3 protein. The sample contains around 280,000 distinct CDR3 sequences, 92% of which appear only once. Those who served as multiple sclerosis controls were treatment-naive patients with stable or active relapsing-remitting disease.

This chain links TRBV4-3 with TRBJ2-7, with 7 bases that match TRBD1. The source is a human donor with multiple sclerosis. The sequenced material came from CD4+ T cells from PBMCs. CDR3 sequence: CASSQGIRDRSYEQYF. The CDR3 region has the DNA TGCGCCAGCAGCCAAGGGATCCGGGACAGAAGCTACGAGCAGTACTTC.